Below are 16 T cell receptor beta chains sequenced from a single sample in a study of beta chain features in type 1 diabetes. Study-wide results and limits: Among patients with Type 1 diabetes, TCRB CDR3s were moderately but significantly shorter in every one of the four CD4+ subsets.

Since all of the isolated RNA was reverse transcribed, expressed TCRB transcripts were what got sequenced. Clones were sequenced by immunoSEQ multiplex PCR, and TCRdb holds only the in-frame ones, with some missing. The sample lists some 290,000 clones, roughly an eighth occurring once. Their antigens are not known. The material sequenced was naive CD4+ T cells from blood. Every receptor here comes from a young man with type 1 diabetes.

This clone turned up a few times. The rearrangement joins TRBV5-1 to TRBJ1-2, with TRBD1 identical over 7 bases. V shed 0 bases, J shed 2 bases, and the junction held 1 base outside the gene matches. Germline values: CDR1 SGHRS, CDR2 YFSETQ. This CDR3 has 14 residues. This chain's CDR3 is CASSLEGANYGYTF. The CDR3 nucleotides are TGCGCCAGCAGCTTGGAGGGGGCCAACTATGGCTACACCTTC. Full variable domain (outside the CDR3, taken from reference TRBV5-1 and TRBJ1-2): KAGVTQTPRYLIKTRGQQVTLSCSPISGHRSVSWYQQTPGQGLQFLFEYFSETQRNKGNFPGRFSGRQFSNSRSEMNVSTLELGDSALYLCASSLEGANYGYTFGSGTRLTVV.

The sample holds a few counts of this clone. V is TRBV5-4 and J is TRBJ2-1, with TRBD2 identical over 9 bases. The CDR3 spans 16 residues. Germline V gene lookup returns CDR1 SGHNT and CDR2 YYREEE (reference sequence). V was pared by 0 bases and J by 4 bases, with 5 bases of the junction left unmatched. The DNA for the CDR3 is TGTGCCAGCAGCTTGGGTTCTAGCGGGAATTACAATGAGCAGTTCTTC. The encoded protein is CASSLGSSGNYNEQFF.

The V and J genes are TRBV7-3 and TRBJ2-7; 12 nucleotides align to TRBD2. Germline V CDR1 and CDR2: SGHTA, FQGTGA. This CDR3 is built from 13 residues. V trimming: 3 bases; J trimming: 7 bases; junction bases outside the gene matches: 1. The chain's CDR3 is CASSFGLAGEQYF. The CDR3 DNA follows: TGTGCCAGCAGCTTCGGACTAGCGGGGGAGCAGTACTTC.

This clone occurred a few times. This chain uses TRBV30 with TRBJ2-1, with 10 bases fitting TRBD2. Germline CDR1 GTSNPN, CDR2 SVGIG (reference sequence). The ends lost 2 bases at V and 3 bases at J; junction bases unmatched: 4. There are 15 residues in the CDR3. The CDR3 sequence is CAWSFGTSDYNEQFF. The CDR3 nucleotides read TGTGCCTGGAGTTTCGGGACTAGCGACTACAATGAGCAGTTCTTC.

V and J are TRBV5-1 and TRBJ2-4; TRBD1 matches at 9 bases. V lost 2 bases, J lost 0 bases, and 9 bases stayed unmatched. CDR3 length: 18 residues. Germline V CDR1 and CDR2: SGHRS, YFSETQ. The CDR3 region is CASSFFSTGGAAKNIQYF. Here the CDR3 DNA reads TGCGCCAGCAGCTTTTTTTCTACAGGGGGCGCAGCCAAAAACATTCAGTACTTC.

With respect to this clone: An end of the junction does not agree with germline; a read error may underlie this. The rearrangement uses TRBV7-9 and TRBJ2-7; the D gene is possibly TRBD1 (6 bases). Germline V gene data show CDR1 as SEHNR and CDR2 as FQNEAQ (reference sequence). The CDR3 runs to 13 residues. CDR3 nucleotides: TGTGCCAGCAGCCTAGAAGTCTTACAGGGCGCGGACTTC. Its translation is CASSLEVLQGADF.

The chain employs TRBV5-6 and TRBJ2-7; TRBD2 is a possible D gene (6 bases). Trimming shortened V by 4 bases and J by 0 bases, and 14 bases separated the two germline ends. CDR1 is SGHDT and CDR2 is YYEEEE in the germline V gene. CDR3 length equals 15 residues. The CDR3 sequence: CASSPVGGASYEQYF. CDR3 sequence (DNA): TGTGCCAGCAGCCCGGTGGGCGGGGCCTCCTACGAGCAGTACTTC.

The gene calls are TRBV5-6 and TRBJ1-2; TRBD1 matches at 8 bases. J gave up 7 bases and V 4 bases, and 18 bases lay outside the gene matches. From germline, CDR1 is SGHDT and CDR2 YYEEEE. This CDR3 is 17 amino acids long. The DNA for the CDR3 is TGTGCCAGCAGCCGCCTAAGACTACAGGGGGAGCTGGGTGGCTACACCTTC. Translation gives CASSRLRLQGELGGYTF.

The chain joins TRBV9 to TRBJ2-2, with 8 bases lining up with TRBD2. This CDR3 is built from 18 residues. CDR1 SGDLS and CDR2 YYNGEE come from the germline V gene. V shed 0 bases, J shed 6 bases, and the junction held 13 bases outside the gene matches. CDR3 residues: CASSVGVIAGSGPGELFF. For the CDR3, the DNA is TGTGCCAGCAGCGTAGGGGTGATAGCGGGAAGTGGTCCCGGGGAGCTGTTTTTT.

The chain couples TRBV4-2 to TRBJ2-1; TRBD2 matches 13 bases. Trimming at V came to 4 bases and at J to 7 bases, leaving 7 bases not matched to a gene. CDR3 length: 16 residues. From germline, CDR1 is LGHNA and CDR2 YNFKEQ. In nucleotides, the CDR3 is TGTGCCAGCAGCCTTGGACTAGCGGGAGTAAGAAATGAGCAGTTCTTC. Amino acids: CASSLGLAGVRNEQFF.

This clone turned up a few times. This chain joins TRBV5-1 and TRBJ1-2, with 7 bases lining up with TRBD1. The trim removed 3 bases at V and 4 bases at J, leaving 6 bases unmatched. From germline, CDR1 is SGHRS and CDR2 YFSETQ. The CDR3 sequence is 14 residues long. CDR3 bases: TGCGCCAGCAGCTCGGGACAGTTCATCTATGGCTACACCTTC. Protein product: CASSSGQFIYGYTF. The full variable domain, with the rest looked up from reference TRBV5-1 and TRBJ1-2, is KAGVTQTPRYLIKTRGQQVTLSCSPISGHRSVSWYQQTPGQGLQFLFEYFSETQRNKGNFPGRFSGRQFSNSRSEMNVSTLELGDSALYLCASSSGQFIYGYTFGSGTRLTVV.

This clone came up a few times. This chain joins TRBV7-3 and TRBJ2-1; D remains unclear. The CDR3 totals 16 residues. Germline V lookup: CDR1 SGHTA, CDR2 FQGTGA. Trimming shortened V by 5 bases and J by 3 bases, and 17 bases separated the two germline ends. The CDR3 coding sequence is TGTGCCAGCAGCGCCACGGCGGAACCCCGCTACAATGAGCAGTTCTTC. Amino acid sequence: CASSATAEPRYNEQFF.

The chain joins TRBV16 to TRBJ1-5; D unclear. This CDR3 contains 14 residues. V lost 1 base and J 3 bases, leaving 7 bases between the germline ends. Germline CDR1 KGHSY, CDR2 FQNENV. The DNA of the CDR3 is TGTGCCAGCAGCCAATATGAGGTCAATCAGCCCCAGCATTTT. It yields the protein CASSQYEVNQPQHF.

A few counts support this clone. The rearrangement joins TRBV6-5 to TRBJ1-2; no reliable D call. Germline assignment: CDR1 MNHEY and CDR2 SVGAGI. Trimming pared 0 bases from V and 4 bases from J, leaving 6 bases between. This CDR3 comprises 13 residues. CDR3 protein: CASSYSALYGYTF. In nucleotides, the CDR3 is TGTGCCAGCAGTTACTCGGCTCTCTATGGCTACACCTTC.

The J gene is TRBJ2-7, the V gene TRBV7-2; D might be TRBD2 (6 bases). Germline CDR1 is SGHTA and CDR2 is FQGNSA. The CDR3 is 14 amino acids. Trimming cost V 0 bases and J 5 bases, with 11 bases left between them. The CDR3 region has the DNA TGTGCCAGCAGCTTAGCGTCTAGCGCAGACGAGCAGTACTTC. Its protein is CASSLASSADEQYF. The complete variable domain, with remaining parts taken from reference TRBV7-2 and TRBJ2-7, reads GAGVSQSPSNKVTEKGKDVELRCDPISGHTALYWYRQSLGQGLEFLIYFQGNSAPDKSGLPSDRFSAERTGGSVSTLTIQRTQQEDSAVYLCASSLASSADEQYFGPGTRLTVT.

The V gene is TRBV7-2, the J gene TRBJ1-2, with D unclear. Germline V gene sequence: CDR1 SGHTA, CDR2 FQGNSA. The CDR3 is 13 amino acids. The ends were cut back, 2 bases at V and 4 bases at J, with 8 bases in the middle. The CDR3 nucleotides are TGTGCCAGCAGCTTACTGGGAGGCTATGGCTACACCTTC. This translates into CASSLLGGYGYTF.